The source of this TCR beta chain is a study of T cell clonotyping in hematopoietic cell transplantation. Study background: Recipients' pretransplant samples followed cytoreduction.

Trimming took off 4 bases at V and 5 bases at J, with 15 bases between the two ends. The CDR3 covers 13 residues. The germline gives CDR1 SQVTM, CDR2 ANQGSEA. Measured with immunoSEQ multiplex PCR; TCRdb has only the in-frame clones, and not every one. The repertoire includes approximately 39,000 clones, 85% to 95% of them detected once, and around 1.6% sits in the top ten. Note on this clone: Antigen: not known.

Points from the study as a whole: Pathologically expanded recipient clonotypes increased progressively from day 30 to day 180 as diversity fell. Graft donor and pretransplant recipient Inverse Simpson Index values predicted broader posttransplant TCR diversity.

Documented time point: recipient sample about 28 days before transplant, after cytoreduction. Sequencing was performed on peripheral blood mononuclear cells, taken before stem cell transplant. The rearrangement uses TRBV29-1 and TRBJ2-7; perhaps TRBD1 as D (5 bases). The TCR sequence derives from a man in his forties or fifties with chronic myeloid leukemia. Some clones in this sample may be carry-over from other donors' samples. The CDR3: CSVGQGIEHEQYF. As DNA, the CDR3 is TGCAGCGTTGGGCAGGGAATTGAGCACGAGCAGTACTTC.